This T cell receptor beta chain was profiled in a study of response to subunit inactivated influenza vaccine. Study-level results: The authors put forward the suggestion that each seasonal influenza vaccination may bring in only a limited number of new T cells.

CDR3 length: 16 residues. Trimming removed 4 bases at V and 2 bases at J, with 15 bases between. Germline V gene sequence: CDR1 MNHNS, CDR2 SASEGT. Only a few counts were recorded for this clonotype. The antigen remains undetermined. TCRdb called the RT-PCR reads again in MiXCR, with one record for every CDR3 protein. The sample lists around 750,000 distinct CDR3 sequences, around 20% seen once, with roughly 10% in the top ten. The rearrangement links TRBV6-1 to TRBJ1-5, with D possibly being TRBD1 (5 bases). The specimen was PBMCs from blood, collected less than 6 days after vaccination. The receptor was derived from a man between 50 and 59 years old who received an inactivated influenza vaccine. For the CDR3, the DNA is TGTGCCAGCAGTGCCCGGGACTACGGTCGCAATCAGCCCCAGCATTTT. Its protein product is CASSARDYGRNQPQHF.